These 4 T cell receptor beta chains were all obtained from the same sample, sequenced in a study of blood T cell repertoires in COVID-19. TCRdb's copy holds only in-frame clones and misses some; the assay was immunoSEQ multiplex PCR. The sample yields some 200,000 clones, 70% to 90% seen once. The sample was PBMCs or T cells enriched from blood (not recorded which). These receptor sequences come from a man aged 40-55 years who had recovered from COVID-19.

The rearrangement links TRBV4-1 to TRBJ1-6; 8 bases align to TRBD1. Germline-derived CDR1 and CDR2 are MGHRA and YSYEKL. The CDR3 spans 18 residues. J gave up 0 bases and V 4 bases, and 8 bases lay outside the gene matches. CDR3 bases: TGCGCCAGCAGCCGGGGACAGGCCAAAAGCTCCTATAATTCACCCCTCCACTTT. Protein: CASSRGQAKSSYNSPLHF.

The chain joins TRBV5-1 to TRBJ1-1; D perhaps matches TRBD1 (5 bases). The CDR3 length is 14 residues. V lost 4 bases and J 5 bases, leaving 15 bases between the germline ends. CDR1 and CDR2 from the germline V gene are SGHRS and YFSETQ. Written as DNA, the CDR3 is TGCGCCAGCAGCGATCAGGGAGGAGGGACTGAAGCTTTCTTT. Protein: CASSDQGGGTEAFF.

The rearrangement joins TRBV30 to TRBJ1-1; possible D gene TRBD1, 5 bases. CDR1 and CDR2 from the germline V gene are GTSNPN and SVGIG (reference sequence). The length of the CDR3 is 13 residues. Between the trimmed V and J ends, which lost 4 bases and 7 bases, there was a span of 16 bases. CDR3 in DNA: TGTGCCTGGAAAAGGCAGGGAAGGGGTGAAGCTTTCTTT. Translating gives CAWKRQGRGEAFF.

This CDR3 is CASSLQAGGPTEQYF. CDR3 nucleotide sequence: TGTGCCAGCAGCTTACAGGCAGGGGGTCCTACCGAGCAGTACTTC. The gene calls are TRBV11-1 and TRBJ2-7, with 7 positions matching TRBD1. The CDR3 covers 15 residues. With 2 bases clipped from V and 6 bases from J, the junction kept 10 bases outside the gene matches. CDR1 and CDR2 from the germline V gene are SGHAT and FQDESV (reference sequence).